One sample yielded the 10 T cell receptor beta chains listed below, sequenced in a study of blood T cells in healthy people across ages. Then a second PCR, running about 6 to 12 cycles, was carried out with a sample-barcoded 5' primer and a J-beta primer mix. Each CDR3 protein gets one entry after TCRdb re-called the 5' RACE reads with MiXCR. The top ten clones hold approximately 20% of a sample with hundreds of thousands of distinct CDR3 sequences, approximately 44% of them seen once. Sequencing input: blood. All receptors derive from a man aged 55 to 70 in good health.

This clonotype was seen a handful of times. This chain joins TRBV7-9 and TRBJ2-3; unclear D gene. V was shortened by 1 base and J by 0 bases, with 11 bases between the two germline ends. The germline V gene encodes CDR1 SEHNR and CDR2 FQNEAQ (reference sequence). This CDR3 region has 16 residues. DNA for the CDR3: TGTGCCAGCAGCTTAGGACGGGTGTCTAGCACAGATACGCAGTATTTT. This sequence encodes CASSLGRVSSTDTQYF.

The rearrangement links TRBV5-1 to TRBJ1-1; 7 nucleotides match TRBD1. Germline trimming cut 0 bases from V and 8 bases from J; bases unmatched to any gene: 10. Per the germline V gene, CDR1 is SGHRS and CDR2 is YFSETQ. This CDR3 has 15 residues. CDR3 amino acids: CASSLATGTEAEAFF. The CDR3 DNA follows: TGCGCCAGCAGCTTGGCCACCGGGACAGAGGCCGAAGCTTTCTTT.

In its sample, this clonotype was seen a few times. The chain couples TRBV25-1 to TRBJ1-2, with no clear D. CDR1 and CDR2 (germline): MGHDK, SYGVNS. V was pared by 3 bases and J by 7 bases, with 18 bases between. The CDR3 sequence is 15 residues long. CDR3 bases: TGTGCCAGCAGTGATTTGGGTCTGGAGGGAGGTGGCTACACCTTC. As protein: CASSDLGLEGGGYTF.

This clonotype has more than one count but fewer than ten. This rearrangement joins TRBV7-6 to TRBJ2-7; D is tentatively TRBD1 or TRBD2 (5 bases each). V was pared by 7 bases and J by 3 bases, with 19 bases between. This CDR3 has 15 residues. Germline V gene sequence: CDR1 SGHVS, CDR2 FNYEAQ. CDR3 region: CASTEGQGLNYEQYF. CDR3 nucleotide sequence: TGTGCCAGCACCGAGGGCCAGGGCCTTAACTACGAGCAGTACTTC.

This clonotype has just a few counts. The V and J genes are TRBV12-3 or TRBV12-4 and TRBJ2-7; 7 positions match TRBD1. The ends lost 6 bases at V and 3 bases at J; junction bases unmatched: 8. The CDR3 covers 14 residues. The CDR3 coding sequence is TGTGCCAGCAGCCCGACAGGGCGCGTCTACGAGCAGTACTTC. Translation: CASSPTGRVYEQYF.

This chain joins TRBV5-1 and TRBJ1-5; no definite D call. CDR1 is SGHRS, CDR2 YFSETQ, per germline. Trimming took off 1 base at V and 3 bases at J, with 14 bases between the two ends. The CDR3 consists of 16 residues. The chain's CDR3 is CASSLSPQGNNQPQHF. The CDR3 nucleotides are TGCGCCAGCAGCTTGTCCCCGCAAGGCAACAATCAGCCCCAGCATTTT.

V and J are TRBV29-1 and TRBJ2-3; D may match TRBD1 or TRBD2 (5 bases each). Trimming pared 0 bases from V and 1 base from J, leaving 11 bases between. Germline CDR1 and CDR2: SQVTM and ANQGSEA. The CDR3 runs 15 residues. CDR3 amino acids: CSVEDRGPRTDTQYF. DNA for the CDR3: TGCAGCGTTGAAGATCGGGGCCCCCGCACAGATACGCAGTATTTT.

Details on this clonotype: Relative to the germline gene, one junction end is altered; a read error may explain this. V and J are TRBV12-3 or TRBV12-4 and TRBJ2-1; D tentatively fits TRBD1 or TRBD2 (5 bases each). CDR3 size: 11 residues. The chain's CDR3 is CAGSPGGEQFF. CDR3 nucleotide sequence: TGTGCCGGCAGCCCTGGGGGAGAGCAGTTCTTC.

This clonotype was counted a few times. This sequence joins TRBV3-1 and TRBJ2-1, with TRBD2 matching over 16 bases. The V segment lost 4 bases and the J segment 7 bases; nucleotides outside the gene matches: 7. Germline V gives CDR1 LGHDT, CDR2 YNNKEL (reference sequence). This CDR3 comprises 17 residues. The CDR3 region is CASSPPGLAGGENEQFF. CDR3 nucleotide sequence: TGTGCCAGCAGCCCGCCGGGACTAGCGGGGGGGGAAAATGAGCAGTTCTTC.

As regards this clonotype: Relative to the germline gene, one junction end is altered; a read error may explain this. The gene calls are TRBV12-5 and TRBJ1-5; 8 nucleotides align to TRBD1. Germline loops: CDR1 LGHNT, CDR2 FRNRAP. The CDR3 is made up of 18 amino acids. The CDR3 nucleotides read TGCGCTAGTGGTCCCGATTCAGTACAGGGGGGAGGCAATCAGCCCCAGCATTTT. Protein sequence: CASGPDSVQGGGNQPQHF. The complete variable domain, with remaining parts taken from reference TRBV12-5 and TRBJ1-5, reads DARVTQTPRHKVTEMGQEVTMRCQPILGHNTVFWYRQTMMQGLELLAYFRNRAPLDDSGMPKDRFSAEMPDATLATLKIQPSEPRDSAVYFCASGPDSVQGGGNQPQHFGDGTRLSIL.